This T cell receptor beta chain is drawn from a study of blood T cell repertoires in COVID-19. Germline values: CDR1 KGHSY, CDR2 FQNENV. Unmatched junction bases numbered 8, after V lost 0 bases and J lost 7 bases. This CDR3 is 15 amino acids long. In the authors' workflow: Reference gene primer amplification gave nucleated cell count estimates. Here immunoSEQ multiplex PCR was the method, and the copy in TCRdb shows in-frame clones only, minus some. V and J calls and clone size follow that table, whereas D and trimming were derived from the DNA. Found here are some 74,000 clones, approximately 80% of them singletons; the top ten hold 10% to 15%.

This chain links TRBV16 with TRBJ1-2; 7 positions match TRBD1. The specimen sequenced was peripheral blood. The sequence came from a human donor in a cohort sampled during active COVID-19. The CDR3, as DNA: TGTGCCAGCAGCCAATCTATCAGGGGGAAGTCTGGCTACACCTTC. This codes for CASSQSIRGKSGYTF.